This entry lists 7 T cell receptor beta chains sequenced from one sample in a study of T cells after yellow fever vaccination. TCRdb used MiXCR to reprocess the 5' RACE reads, holding one entry per CDR3 protein. Of approximately 340,000 distinct CDR3 sequences in the sample, roughly 9.4% were seen once. Material: PBMCs, obtained on the day of the first yellow fever vaccination. The receptor source for this set is a man aged 18 to 29 who received the YFV17D yellow fever vaccine.

The chain is built from TRBV7-6 and TRBJ2-1; 8 bases agree with TRBD2. The J segment lost 4 bases and the V segment lost 5 bases, leaving 7 bases of the junction unmatched. This CDR3 region has 15 residues. CDR1 and CDR2 (germline): SGHVS, FNYEAQ. CDR3 sequence reads: CASSPLGGGYNEQFF. DNA for the CDR3: TGTGCCAGCAGCCCACTAGGCGGGGGGTACAATGAGCAGTTCTTC.

This clonotype has a count of ten or more. The rearrangement links TRBV18 to TRBJ1-1; D remains unclear. CDR3 length equals 12 residues. Germline V gene lookup returns CDR1 KGHSH and CDR2 LQKENI. Trimming removed 9 bases at V and 1 base at J, with 9 bases between. The CDR3 protein is CARPPPNTEAFF. The CDR3 DNA sequence: TGTGCCAGGCCGCCACCGAACACTGAAGCTTTCTTT.

This clonotype has more than one count but fewer than ten. The chain couples TRBV7-9 to TRBJ1-1; D may be TRBD1 (6 bases). The germline V and J ends were trimmed by 6 bases and 0 bases, with 17 bases remaining between them. CDR1 and CDR2 from the germline V gene are SEHNR and FQNEAQ (reference sequence). This CDR3 has 16 residues. The CDR3, as DNA: TGTGCCAGCAGTACCTCTGGGGCAGGGGTGAACACTGAAGCTTTCTTT. Translation gives CASSTSGAGVNTEAFF.

This clonotype has just a few counts. V is TRBV20-1 and J is TRBJ2-2, with a possible D match to TRBD2 (6 bases). CDR3 size: 14 residues. V lost 6 bases and J 7 bases, leaving 18 bases between the germline ends. CDR1 and CDR2 (germline): DFQATT, SNEGSKA (reference sequence). In DNA, the CDR3 is TGCAGTGCGGAAGGCGGGGCGGGGTACGGGGAGCTGTTTTTT. Its translation is CSAEGGAGYGELFF.

This clonotype was found a few times. V and J are TRBV7-6 and TRBJ2-2; D unclear. Germline CDR1 reads SGHVS; CDR2 reads FNYEAQ. The ends were cut back, 8 bases at V and 0 bases at J, with 7 bases in the middle. The CDR3 is made up of 13 amino acids. CDR3 nucleotide sequence: TGTGCCAGCTTTTCAGCGAACACCGGGGAGCTGTTTTTT. It encodes CASFSANTGELFF.

In regard to this clonotype: One junction end does not reproduce the germline sequence, and a read error may be involved. The J gene is TRBJ2-7, the V gene TRBV11-2; TRBD1 might be the D (5 bases). CDR3 length: 12 residues. CDR1 and CDR2 from the germline V gene are SGHAT and FQNNGV. The CDR3 reads CASSLVVGPVNF. The CDR3 DNA reads as TGTGCCAGCAGCTTAGTGGTGGGGCCGGTGAACTTC. Based on the CDR3 plus reference TRBV11-2 and TRBJ2-7, the full variable domain is EAGVAQSPRYKIIEKRQSVAFWCNPISGHATLYWYQQILGQGPKLLIQFQNNGVVDDSQLPKDRFSAERLKGVDSTLKIQPAKLEDSAVYLCASSLVVGPVNFGPGTRLTVT.

This chain connects TRBV4-1 to TRBJ1-1; D is ambiguous. The CDR3 has 15 residues. Germline-derived CDR1 and CDR2 are MGHRA and YSYEKL. V lost 1 base and J 1 base, leaving 10 bases between the germline ends. The CDR3 nucleotides read TGCGCCAGCAGCCAAGTTCCGGGCCCGAACACTGAAGCTTTCTTT. Encoded protein: CASSQVPGPNTEAFF.